This T cell receptor beta chain was captured by sequencing in a study of T cell repertoires in cytomegalovirus infection (dated by TCRdb to between 2019 and 2020). A note on the overall study: Because public TCR beta signatures pointed to carriage of CMV infection together with the matching HLA type, the HLA type of each donor mattered for the analysis. The study at large found these results: In both this cohort and an independent 352-donor cohort, the cumulative frequency of public TCR beta family members distinguished carriers of CMV infection plus the relevant HLA type. The ex vivo response was dominated by HLA-C-restricted CMV-specific TCR beta clonotypes, which also provided the single most frequent clonotype in two of eight donors.

The table lists this clonotype with a few counts. The antigen it recognizes is unknown. The input lacks base qualities; no much larger clone sits a single base away. The sequencer was an Illumina HiSeq 1500. Through fastp at Q25 and MiXCR, TCRdb rebuilt clones from the public reads, retaining in-frame beta chains. CDR3 protein duplicates are merged, each entry listing the most common genes and DNA. The sample table contains over 150,000 distinct CDR3 sequences; only one count was recorded for roughly 19% of them. Jointly, the top ten make up less than 3% of the sample. The specimen sequenced was PBMCs. This TCR came from a human donor in good health (CMV status not recorded). Some clones in this sample may be carry-over from other donors' samples.

The CDR3 sequence is CASSPGTDYGYTF. The DNA is as follows: TGTGCCAGCAGCCCGGGGACGGACTATGGCTACACCTTC. The V gene is TRBV7-8 and the J gene is TRBJ1-2, with TRBD1 tentatively as D gene (5 bases match). CDR1 SGHVS and CDR2 FQNEAQ are derived from the germline V gene. Spanning cysteine to phenylalanine, the CDR3 consists of 13 amino acids. The CDR3 DNA has 39 bases and is translated from base 1. V gives up 5 bases and J gives up 3 bases, and the segment between their germline ends measures 10 bases.